Listed below are T cell receptor beta chains from one sample, sequenced in a study of CD8 T cells in Susac syndrome. TCRdb re-called the immunoSEQ multiplex PCR reads through MiXCR, storing one row per CDR3 protein. This table holds nearly 110,000 distinct CDR3 sequences, roughly 94% found once. Sample: CD8+ T cells from PBMCs. These receptors all stem from a human donor with Susac syndrome. CDR3s include the opening cysteine and the closing phenylalanine or tryptophan. Fields, in order: clone size, CDR3 length, D gene, V gene, J gene, CDR3 protein, CDR3 DNA. A D gene is named only where the DNA matches it firmly. Size is stated for part of the rows, as once, few or many counts, or as a class when the clone is expanded.

-	14	-	TRBV2	TRBJ2-1	CASRPRPAANEQFF	TGTGCCAGCCGGCCACGACCAGCCGCCAATGAGCAGTTCTTC
-	16	-	TRBV23-1	TRBJ2-7	CASSQFGRIHSYEQYF	TGCGCCAGCAGTCAATTCGGACGCATTCACTCCTACGAGCAGTACTTC
-	16	-	TRBV15	TRBJ2-7	CATSKSRGSTGYEQYF	TGTGCCACCAGCAAAAGTAGGGGGTCAACGGGCTACGAGCAGTACTTC
-	13	-	TRBV6-6	TRBJ2-7	CASSASPAYEQYF	TGTGCCAGCAGTGCCTCTCCAGCCTACGAGCAGTACTTC
-	13	TRBD1	TRBV20-1	TRBJ2-7	CSARWDRSYEQYF	TGCAGTGCTAGATGGGACAGATCCTACGAGCAGTACTTC
-	12	-	TRBV5-1	TRBJ1-2	CASSSGHYGYTF	TGCGCCAGCAGCTCAGGACACTATGGCTACACCTTC
-	11	-	TRBV12-3/TRBV12-4	TRBJ1-2	CASNVVAAVPF	TGTGCCAGCAACGTGGTTGCGGCTGTGCCCTTC
-	13	-	TRBV9	TRBJ2-7	CASSPGDAYEQYF	TGTGCCAGCAGCCCGGGTGACGCCTACGAGCAGTACTTC
once	15	TRBD1	TRBV27	TRBJ1-5	CASSGQGVSNQPQHF	TGTGCCAGCAGTGGGCAGGGGGTAAGCAATCAGCCCCAGCATTTT
-	17	TRBD2	TRBV5-4	TRBJ2-3	CASSLRTSGGSTDTQYF	TGTGCCAGCAGCTTAAGGACTAGCGGGGGTAGCACAGATACGCAGTATTTT
-	15	-	TRBV20-1	TRBJ1-2	CSARDHGTDYYGYTF	TGCAGTGCTAGAGATCACGGGACGGATTACTATGGCTACACCTTC
-	13	-	TRBV9	TRBJ1-5	CASSTRHNQPQHF	TGTGCCAGCAGCACACGACATAATCAGCCCCAGCATTTT
few	13	-	TRBV5-6	TRBJ2-3	CASSTTTADTQYF	TGTGCCAGCAGCACTACCACGGCGGATACGCAGTATTTT
-	13	-	TRBV15	TRBJ2-5	CATSRESEETQYF	TGTGCCACCAGCAGAGAGTCGGAAGAGACCCAGTACTTC
-	14	-	TRBV9	TRBJ2-2	CASSVDGLAGELFF	TGTGCCAGCAGCGTAGATGGCCTCGCCGGGGAGCTGTTTTTT
-	12	-	TRBV11-1	TRBJ2-3	CASSLVGGTQYF	TGTGCCAGCAGCTTGGTAGGAGGTACGCAGTATTTT
-	13	-	TRBV7-9	TRBJ1-1	CASSLEGPREAFF	TGTGCCAGCAGCTTAGAAGGGCCCCGGGAAGCTTTCTTT
-	12	-	TRBV12-3/TRBV12-4	TRBJ1-5	CASREGNQPQHF	TGTGCCAGCAGGGAGGGCAATCAGCCCCAGCATTTT
-	13	TRBD1	TRBV7-9	TRBJ2-7	CASSPPDRDEQYF	TGTGCCAGCAGCCCCCCGGACAGGGACGAGCAGTACTTC